This T cell receptor beta chain comes out of a study of blood T cell repertoires in COVID-19 (dated by TCRdb to the early 2020s). General notes on the study: The collaborator samples originated in the United States, Italy and Spain and spanned the acute and convalescent phases of COVID-19. The prospective study material was composed of cDNA or gDNA derived from T cells, B-cell-depleted T cells, or PBMCs. Subjects who had been exposed to COVID-19, were actively infected with it, or had recovered from it provided the deeply sampled blood TCRbeta repertoires that made up the dataset. The repertoires were released in a freely available public database intended as a resource for research on the immune response to SARS-CoV-2. Samples came from the ongoing ImmuneRACE study (first 160 participants) plus 1,254 subjects from 6 global collaborators. The sample metadata nearly always contained a de-identified subject ID, COVID-19 status, age in years and sex. Where HLA class I and class II types were available, the types were taken from metadata supplied by the sample provider, not from assay-based typing. The research as a whole found: Clinical and demographic metadata were provided uncurated, with the amount varying by source and participant.

The CDR3, from cysteine to phenylalanine, totals 15 residues. Only the CDR3 region is kept as DNA, spanning 45 bases read in frame from base 1. In the germline V gene (reference sequence), CDR1 corresponds to SGHKS and CDR2 to YYEKEE. V is shortened by 0 bases, J by 3 bases, and the region joining them spans 13 bases. On this clone itself: Its specific antigen is unknown. No much larger clone is present one base from it, and per-base qualities are unavailable.

Collaborating institutions collected whole blood in K2EDTA tubes following their own protocols. For TCRbeta analysis, collaborators shipped samples in one of three forms: frozen whole blood, isolated PBMCs, or DNA extracted from either of those sample types. TCRbeta CDR3 regions were amplified from genomic DNA using the immunoSEQ Assay, a bias-controlled multiplex PCR. As for the authors' bioinformatics: Nucleated cell counts per sample were estimated from amplification of reference gene primers within the assay. To quantify the absolute abundance of each unique TCRbeta CDR3 rearrangement, sequence reads were collapsed and filtered. For each sample, productive Simpson clonality was calculated by taking the square root of Simpson's diversity index across productive rearrangements. Sourced from immuneACCESS, this table was stored by TCRdb with only in-frame sequences that have V and J called. A share of the clones is absent; for the studies checked, an unresolved V gene accounts for under half, and the remainder has no known explanation. For V, J and clone size, that table is used; D and trimming come from the DNA. Counted in this sample were about 140,000 clones; 88% of them appeared once. In total, the top ten clones hold approximately 1.4% of the sample.

This TCR came from a woman aged 55-75 years with acute or convalescent COVID-19. The V and J genes are TRBV5-5 and TRBJ2-7; the D gene is perhaps TRBD1, from 5 matching bases. Sequenced input: peripheral blood. The CDR3 amino acid sequence is: CASSLGAGQGYEQYF. The sequence in DNA is TGTGCCAGCAGCTTGGGAGCTGGCCAGGGCTACGAGCAGTACTTC. Where the CDR3 stops, the reference TRBV5-5 and TRBJ2-7 genes take over; the full variable domain is DAGVTQSPTHLIKTRGQQVTLRCSPISGHKSVSWYQQVLGQGPQFIFQYYEKEERGRGNFPDRFSARQFPNYSSELNVNALLLGDSALYLCASSLGAGQGYEQYFGPGTRLTVT.